What follows is one T cell receptor beta chain and its context. Antigen specificity is unknown. The entry originates in a study of vaccination effects on CD4 cells after COVID-19. About the research overall: Among convalescent patients, two provided samples 16 days and one week before vaccination.

Trimming took 2 bases from V and 3 from J, leaving 16 bases between them. Germline-derived CDR1 and CDR2 are LGHNA and YSLEER. The CDR3 sequence is 16 residues long. The method was immunoSEQ multiplex PCR; TCRdb's version includes in-frame clones alone and lacks a portion of them. This sample yields under 60,000 clones, of which roughly three quarters are seen a single time; around 5.5% belongs to the top ten. Within the ViraFEST assay, antigen-specific CD4+ T cells underwent expansion with viral peptide pools prior to sequencing. Subsequent to a culture period of around 10 days, CD4+ T cells were isolated. The person's infection with SARS-CoV-2, confirmed by PCR, took place between March and December 2020. Supplemented with around 11 IU/ml IL-2 and 9.5 to 10 ug/ml peptides, two million PBMC per well were kept in culture.

The source material was CD4+ T cells from PBMCs cultured with HIV peptides, sampled before COVID-19 vaccination. Indicated subset: HIV-1 Nef peptide pool negative control/reference culture. V and J are TRBV4-3 and TRBJ1-2, with TRBD1 as a possible D gene (5 bases). The TCR comes from a human donor who had a prior SARS-CoV-2 infection. In nucleotides, the CDR3 is TGCGCCAGCAGCCAAAAAAGGGGAGACGGAGACTATGGCTACACCTTC. It codes for CASSQKRGDGDYGYTF.